In this sample, the clone carrying this TCR beta chain turned up once. Its antigen is currently unknown. The sample originates from a study of T cell responses to AZD1222 COVID-19 vaccine. CDR1 and CDR2 from the germline V gene are SGHTA and FQGNSA. The V end lost 7 bases, the J end lost 0 bases, and 10 bases lay between the germline ends. CDR3 size: 14 residues. Study-level findings and limits: Donors were largely white British and mainly female; clonal diversity was possibly underestimated.

Only in-frame clones appear in the TCRdb table, and some are missing; sequencing was by immunoSEQ multiplex PCR. This table has around 110,000 clones, about 90% appearing once. The sequencing here drew on peripheral blood, taken on day 0 of AZD1222 vaccination. The V and J genes are TRBV7-2 and TRBJ2-1, with D maybe TRBD1 (6 bases). The TCR originated in an adult in good health. CDR3 coding DNA: TGTGCCAGCACCGTAGGGGGCTCCTACAATGAGCAGTTCTTC. Translated, it gives CASTVGGSYNEQFF.